The entry that follows covers one T cell receptor (beta chain) sequence. These data originate in a study of shared clonotypes between healthy human individuals. Several immunoSEQ plates received, in even portions, the genomic DNA of each subset. Using immunoSEQ multiplex PCR, the repertoire was profiled, and TCRdb retains in-frame clones only, with some absent. This sample has hundreds of thousands of clones; 97% occur once, and the top ten carry around 0.057%. The germline gives CDR1 KGHSH, CDR2 LQKENI. V was clipped by 7 bases and J by 1 base, with 16 bases between them. This CDR3 region has 15 residues.

Sequenced input: naive CD4+ T cells sorted from blood. The subset denotes: CD45RA+ positively selected. V and J are TRBV18 and TRBJ1-1; D may be TRBD1 (5 bases). This sequence was found in a young woman in good health. CDR3 nucleotides: TGTGCCAGCTGCCTCGAGGGGCCTACGAACACTGAAGCTTTCTTT. Protein sequence: CASCLEGPTNTEAFF.